The present TCR beta chain was sequenced within a study of response to subunit inactivated influenza vaccine listed by TCRdb under 2018. The study in broad terms: To follow how T cells responded to a trivalent subunit inactivated influenza vaccine, the researchers relied on deep quantitative profiling of the T cell receptor repertoire. The investigation overall reported the following: The authors suggested that each seasonal influenza vaccination may recruit only a limited number of new T cells.

Details on this clonotype: Its antigen is still unknown. The record has no base qualities; no much larger clone is one base away.

The library was made by RT-PCR. Sequencing instrument: Illumina HiSeq 2500. The public reads were run again by TCRdb, first through fastp at Q25 and then through MiXCR, and only productive beta chains were kept. Every distinct CDR3 protein forms one entry, paired with its most common genes and DNA. The table for this sample lists hundreds of thousands of distinct CDR3 sequences; less than 20% of them were counted only once. The top ten hold roughly 11% of the sample. The germline V gene specifies MNHEY as CDR1 and SVGEGT as CDR2. V is trimmed back by 0 bases and J by 2 bases, and the junction contains 4 bases that no gene match accounts for. The CDR3 runs 16 amino acids, cysteine and phenylalanine included. Only the CDR3 region is kept as DNA, spanning 48 bases read in frame from base 1.

The sequenced sample was PBMCs from blood, obtained around 5 days after vaccination. The sequence came from a man aged 50-59 years who received an inactivated influenza vaccine. Donor details come from another sample of the same person, matched by shared clones. The rearrangement combines TRBV6-2 or TRBV6-3 with TRBJ2-1; 7 nucleotides in the junction match TRBD1. The CDR3 protein sequence reads: CASSYSWQGAYNEQFF. The sequenced DNA is TGTGCCAGCAGTTACTCTTGGCAGGGGGCCTACAATGAGCAGTTCTTC.